Sequencing of this T cell receptor (beta chain) was carried out in a study of blood T cells in healthy people across ages. Germline CDR1 and CDR2: KGHSH and LQKENI. The V gene lost 3 bases and the J gene lost 5 bases, with 10 bases spanning the gap. This CDR3 is 13 amino acids long. Next came a second PCR, run for about 7 to 12 cycles, which used a sample-barcoded 5' primer along with a J-beta primer mix. TCRdb recomputed calls from the 5' RACE reads with MiXCR, one row per CDR3 protein. The table includes approximately 1.5 million distinct CDR3 sequences, approximately 43% detected once. A few counts support this clonotype.

The V call is TRBV18, the J call TRBJ1-2; no firm D call. This TCR was recovered from a woman between 18 and 29 years old in good health. Material: blood. The CDR3 here is CASSPEADYGYTF. Written as DNA, the CDR3 is TGTGCCAGCTCACCTGAGGCCGATTATGGCTACACCTTC. The whole variable domain, remainder taken from reference TRBV18 and TRBJ1-2, is NAGVMQNPRHLVRRRGQEARLRCSPMKGHSHVYWYRQLPEEGLKFMVYLQKENIIDESGMPKERFSAEFPKEGPSILRIQQVVRGDSAAYFCASSPEADYGYTFGSGTRLTVV.